This TCR beta chain emerged from a study of T cells in narcolepsy. Whole-study context: Patients with NT1 or NT2 and healthy control donors were enrolled.

Sequenced by immunoSEQ multiplex PCR; TCRdb stores in-frame clones only, minus some. This table has fewer than 30,000 clones, roughly nine tenths appearing once. This clone was detected a few times. The antigen is not known. Notes on the study in general: No autoreactive T cell clone sequences appeared in some memory CD4+ repertoires. Healthy controls reportedly lacked the autoreactive clonotypes serially found in patients' blood. Same-patient CSF and blood CD4+ T cell clonotypes included HCRT-specific and TRIB2-specific autoreactive ones.

The germline CDR1 and CDR2 sequences are SQVTM and ANQGSEA. The germline V and J ends were trimmed by 7 bases and 1 base, with 7 bases remaining between them. This CDR3 region has 11 residues. The sequencing sample was made of CD45RA- memory CD4+ T cells from PBMCs. The sequence came from a human donor with narcolepsy. This rearrangement joins TRBV29-1 to TRBJ1-1, with D maybe TRBD1 (5 bases). In DNA, the CDR3 is TGCAGCGGAGACAGGAACACTGAAGCTTTCTTT. Translating gives CSGDRNTEAFF.